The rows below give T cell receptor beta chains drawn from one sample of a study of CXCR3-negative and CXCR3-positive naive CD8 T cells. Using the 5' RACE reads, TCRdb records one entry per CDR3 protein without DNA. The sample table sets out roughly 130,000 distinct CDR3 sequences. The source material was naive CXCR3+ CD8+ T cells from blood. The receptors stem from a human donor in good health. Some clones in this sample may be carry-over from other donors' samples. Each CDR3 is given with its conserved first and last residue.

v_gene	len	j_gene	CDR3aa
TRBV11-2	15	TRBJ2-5	CASSLEDRAGGTQYF
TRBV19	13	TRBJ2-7	CASSATGAGEQYF
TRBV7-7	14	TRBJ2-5	CASSSEPGQETQYF
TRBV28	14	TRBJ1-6	CASSLGQGISPLHF
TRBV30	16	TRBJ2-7	CAWSPSLGGSSYEQYF
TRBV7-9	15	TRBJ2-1	CASSLVGTADNEQFF
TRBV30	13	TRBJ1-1	CAWSVDSPTEAFF
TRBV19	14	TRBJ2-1	CASMVGGIYNEQFF
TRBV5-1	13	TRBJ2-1	CASSSLGYNEQFF
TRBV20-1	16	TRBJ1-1	CSAKTDMTAYNTEAFF
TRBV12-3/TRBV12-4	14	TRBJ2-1	CASRTSGNGNEQFF
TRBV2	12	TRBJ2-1	CARAGQNNEQFF
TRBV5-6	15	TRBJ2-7	CASSEDGTGSYEQYF
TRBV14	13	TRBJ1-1	CASSQGRYTEAFF
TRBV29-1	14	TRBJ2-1	CSVSGTNGINEQFF
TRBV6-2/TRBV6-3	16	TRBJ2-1	CASSYSLVGGYNEQFF
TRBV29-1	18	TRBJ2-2	CSVEDLGTGGANTGELFF
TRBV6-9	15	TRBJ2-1	CASRDGLHSYNEQFF
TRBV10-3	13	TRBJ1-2	CAISVPTGYGYTF
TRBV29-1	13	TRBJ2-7	CSVEAESSYEQYF
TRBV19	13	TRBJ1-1	CASQGEGATEAFF
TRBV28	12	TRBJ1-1	CASSFRGAEAFF
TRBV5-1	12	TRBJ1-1	CASSHGDREAFF
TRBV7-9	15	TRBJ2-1	CASSYLAGGGDEQFF